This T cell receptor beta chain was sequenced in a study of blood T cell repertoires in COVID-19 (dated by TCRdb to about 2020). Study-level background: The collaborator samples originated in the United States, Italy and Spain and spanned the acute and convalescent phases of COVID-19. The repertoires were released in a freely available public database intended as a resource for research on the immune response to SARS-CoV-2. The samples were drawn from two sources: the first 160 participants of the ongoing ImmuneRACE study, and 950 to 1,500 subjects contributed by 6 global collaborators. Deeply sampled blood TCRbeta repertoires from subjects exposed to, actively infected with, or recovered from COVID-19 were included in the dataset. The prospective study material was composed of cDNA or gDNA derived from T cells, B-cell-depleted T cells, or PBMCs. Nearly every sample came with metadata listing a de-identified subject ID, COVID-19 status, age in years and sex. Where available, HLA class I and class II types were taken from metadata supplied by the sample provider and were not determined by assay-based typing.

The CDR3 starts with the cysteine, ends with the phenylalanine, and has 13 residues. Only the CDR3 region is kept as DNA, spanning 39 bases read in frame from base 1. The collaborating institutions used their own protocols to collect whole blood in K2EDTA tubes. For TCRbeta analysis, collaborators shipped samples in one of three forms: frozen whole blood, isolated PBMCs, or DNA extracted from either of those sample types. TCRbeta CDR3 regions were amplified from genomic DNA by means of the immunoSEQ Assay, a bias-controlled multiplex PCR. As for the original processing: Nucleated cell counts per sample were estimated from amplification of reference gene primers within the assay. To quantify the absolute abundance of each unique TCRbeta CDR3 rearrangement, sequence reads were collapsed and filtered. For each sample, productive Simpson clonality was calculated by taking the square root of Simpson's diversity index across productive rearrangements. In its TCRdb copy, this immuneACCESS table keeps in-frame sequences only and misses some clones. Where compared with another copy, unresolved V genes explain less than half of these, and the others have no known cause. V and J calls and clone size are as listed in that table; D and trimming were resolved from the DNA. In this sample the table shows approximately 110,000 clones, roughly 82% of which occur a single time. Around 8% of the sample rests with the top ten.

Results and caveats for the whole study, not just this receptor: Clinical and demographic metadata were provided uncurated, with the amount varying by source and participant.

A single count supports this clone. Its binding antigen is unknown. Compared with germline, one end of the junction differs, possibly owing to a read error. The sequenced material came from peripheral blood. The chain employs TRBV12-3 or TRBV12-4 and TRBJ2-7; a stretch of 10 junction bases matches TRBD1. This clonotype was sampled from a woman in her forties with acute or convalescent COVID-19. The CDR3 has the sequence CASTSRDRGSPTF. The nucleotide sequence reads TGTGCCAGCACCTCCCGGGACAGGGGATCACCTACCTTC.